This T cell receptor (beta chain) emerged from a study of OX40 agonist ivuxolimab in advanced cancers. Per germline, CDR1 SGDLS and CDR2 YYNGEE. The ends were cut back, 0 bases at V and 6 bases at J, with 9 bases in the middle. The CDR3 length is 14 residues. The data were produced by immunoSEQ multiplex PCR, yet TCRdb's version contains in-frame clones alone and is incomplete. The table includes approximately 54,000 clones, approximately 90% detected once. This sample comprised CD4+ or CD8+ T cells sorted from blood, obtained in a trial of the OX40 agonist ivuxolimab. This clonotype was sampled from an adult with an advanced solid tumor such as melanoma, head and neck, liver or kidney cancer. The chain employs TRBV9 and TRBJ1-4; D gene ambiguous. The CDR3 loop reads CASSVGTEYEKLFF. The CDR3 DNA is TGTGCCAGCAGCGTAGGCACGGAATATGAAAAACTGTTTTTT.